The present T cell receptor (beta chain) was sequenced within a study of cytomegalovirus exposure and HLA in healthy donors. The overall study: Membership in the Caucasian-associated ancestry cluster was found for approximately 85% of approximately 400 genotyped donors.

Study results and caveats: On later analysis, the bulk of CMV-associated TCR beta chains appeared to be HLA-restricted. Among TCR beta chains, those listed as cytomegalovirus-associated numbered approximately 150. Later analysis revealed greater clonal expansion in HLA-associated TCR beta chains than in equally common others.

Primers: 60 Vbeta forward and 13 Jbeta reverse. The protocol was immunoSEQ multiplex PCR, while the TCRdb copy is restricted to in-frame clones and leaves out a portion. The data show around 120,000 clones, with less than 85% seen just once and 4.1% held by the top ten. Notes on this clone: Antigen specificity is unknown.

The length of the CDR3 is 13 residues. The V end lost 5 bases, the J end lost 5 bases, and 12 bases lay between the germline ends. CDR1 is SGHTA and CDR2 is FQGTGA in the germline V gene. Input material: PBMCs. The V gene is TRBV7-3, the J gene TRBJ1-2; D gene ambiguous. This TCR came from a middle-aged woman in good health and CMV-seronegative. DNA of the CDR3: TGTGCCAGCAGCCAAGACGAGACTTATGGCTACACCTTC. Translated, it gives CASSQDETYGYTF.